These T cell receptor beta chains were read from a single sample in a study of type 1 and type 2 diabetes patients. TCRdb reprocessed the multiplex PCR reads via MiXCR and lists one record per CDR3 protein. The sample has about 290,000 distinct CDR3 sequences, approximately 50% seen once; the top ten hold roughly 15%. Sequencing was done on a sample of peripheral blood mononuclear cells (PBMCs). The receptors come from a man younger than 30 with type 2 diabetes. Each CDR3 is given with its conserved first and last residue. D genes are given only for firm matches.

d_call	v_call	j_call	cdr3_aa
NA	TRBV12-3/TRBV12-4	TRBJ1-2	CANSFSFPNYGYTF
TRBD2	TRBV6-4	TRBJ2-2	CATSDLGELAGGAPGELFF
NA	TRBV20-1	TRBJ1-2	CSARAYEGTAANYGYTF
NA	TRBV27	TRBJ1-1	CASSLRQGEAFF
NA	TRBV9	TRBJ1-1	CASSVAGSKSTEAFF
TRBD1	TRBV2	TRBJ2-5	CASSETQGAGETQYF
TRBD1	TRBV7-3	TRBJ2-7	CASSLTGTGGSTPYEQYF
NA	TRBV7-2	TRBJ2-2	CASSPSAELFF
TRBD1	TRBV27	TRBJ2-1	CASSWAGQGDNEQFF
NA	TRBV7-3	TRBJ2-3	CASSPTGQHADTQYF